This T cell receptor beta chain was recovered during a study of cytomegalovirus exposure and HLA in healthy donors. PCR employed 60 Vbeta and 13 Jbeta primers. Per the study methods: In a later analysis, the count reached 74 million or so unique TCR beta chains, with about 11 million shared. Produced via immunoSEQ multiplex PCR; TCRdb's table is partial and in-frame only. V, J and clone size are taken as reported in that table, and D and trimming were inferred from the DNA itself. The data contain 110,000 or so clones, approximately 79% of them singletons. The CDR3 has 14 amino acids. The germline V gene encodes CDR1 SNHLY and CDR2 FYNNEI. Trimming took off 8 bases at V and 2 bases at J, with 14 bases between the two ends. Points from the study as a whole: Only CMV serostatus was available as immune exposure information. Through in vitro validation, a few CMV-associated chains were shown to be specific for CMV antigens.

Worth noting for this clone: Its specificity is not known.

Sequenced input: PBMCs. The clonotype originates from a man aged 25 to 40 in good health and CMV-seropositive. The chain recombines TRBV2 with TRBJ2-3, with D possibly TRBD1 on 6 matching bases. The CDR3 region is CASGTGHPTDTQYF. The CDR3 nucleotides are TGTGCCAGCGGCACAGGGCATCCCACAGATACGCAGTATTTT.